This passage covers 10 T cell receptor beta chains from one sample sequenced in a study of T-cell memory formation after mild COVID-19. TCRdb fed the 5' RACE reads into MiXCR, producing one record per CDR3 protein. The sample lists tens of thousands of distinct CDR3 sequences; approximately 25% were seen once. The specimen sequenced was PBMCs or a T cell subset sorted from them (not recorded which). The receptors originated from a young man who had mild COVID-19 (a few samples of this study predate the infection). Cell type and time point are not known.

This clonotype was found a few times. V usage is TRBV5-1 and J usage is TRBJ2-7; tentatively, D is TRBD2 (6 bases). This CDR3 region has 13 residues. V was clipped by 3 bases and J by 4 bases, with 11 bases between them. The germline CDR1 and CDR2 sequences are SGHRS and YFSETQ. The CDR3 is CASSYGEAYEQYV. The CDR3 DNA sequence: TGCGCCAGCAGCTACGGGGAGGCATACGAGCAGTACGTC.

This clonotype was recorded a few times. The gene calls are TRBV6-2 or TRBV6-3 and TRBJ1-1, with 8 positions matching TRBD1. Germline assignment: CDR1 MNHEY and CDR2 SVGEGT. V gave up 6 bases and J gave up 4 bases; unmatched junction bases: 4. The CDR3 has 13 amino acids. CDR3 DNA sequence: TGTGCCAGCAGACACAGGGGGAGCACTGAAGCTTTCTTT. Protein: CASRHRGSTEAFF.

This rearrangement joins TRBV7-2 to TRBJ2-4; no reliable D call. V was shortened by 7 bases and J by 5 bases, with 3 bases between the two germline ends. The length of the CDR3 is 10 residues. The germline gives CDR1 SGHTA, CDR2 FQGNSA. The CDR3 reads CASIENIQYF. The CDR3 DNA sequence: TGTGCCAGCATCGAAAACATTCAGTACTTC.

The table lists this clonotype with a few counts. The rearrangement links TRBV4-3 to TRBJ1-1, with TRBD1 as a possible D gene (5 bases). The V gene's germline CDR1 is LGHNA and CDR2 YSLEER. This CDR3 region has 15 residues. The V end was cut by 2 bases, the J end by 4 bases, with 14 bases between. Here the CDR3 reads CASSQLGRVGTEAFF. The CDR3 nucleotides read TGCGCCAGCAGCCAATTGGGCAGGGTAGGCACTGAAGCTTTCTTT.

The chain carries TRBV20-1 and TRBJ2-7; no clear D gene. The CDR3 is 11 amino acids. The ends were cut back, 3 bases at V and 3 bases at J, with 6 bases in the middle. Germline V gene data show CDR1 as DFQATT and CDR2 as SNEGSKA (reference sequence). CDR3 DNA sequence: TGCAGTGCTAGGCAGAACTACGAGCAGTACTTC. Amino acid sequence: CSARQNYEQYF.

This clonotype appeared a few times. V and J are TRBV6-5 and TRBJ1-1, with a weak D call TRBD1 (6 bases). There are 13 residues in the CDR3. The germline CDR1 and CDR2 sequences are MNHEY and SVGAGI. Trimming pared 2 bases from V and 5 bases from J, leaving 9 bases between. The CDR3 loop is CASSYGGGTEAFF. DNA of the CDR3: TGTGCCAGCAGTTACGGAGGGGGAACTGAAGCTTTCTTT.

This clonotype came up a few times. CDR3 residues: CASSLDVSPQETQYF. CDR3 nucleotides: TGTGCCAGCAGCTTAGATGTCTCACCGCAAGAGACCCAGTACTTC. The chain links TRBV7-7 to TRBJ2-5; no clear D gene. V was shortened by 1 base and J by 2 bases, with 11 bases between the two germline ends. Germline V CDR1 and CDR2: SSHAT, FNYEAQ (reference sequence). The CDR3 totals 15 residues.

This chain uses TRBV4-1 with TRBJ1-1; D is ambiguous. The V gene lost 1 base and the J gene lost 6 bases, with 15 bases spanning the gap. The CDR3 runs 15 residues. Germline values: CDR1 MGHRA, CDR2 YSYEKL. The CDR3 nucleotides read TGCGCCAGCAGCCAAGTACCAAGTTCTGGCCCTGAAGCTTTCTTT. Translated, it gives CASSQVPSSGPEAFF.

This clonotype was picked up many times. This chain joins TRBV7-9 and TRBJ2-1; D is uncertain. Deletions cut 1 base from V and 0 bases from J, with 13 bases between. CDR1 and CDR2 (germline): SEHNR, FQNEAQ (reference sequence). The CDR3 has 17 amino acids. CDR3 amino acids: CASSLEAAGSSYNEQFF. The CDR3 region has the DNA TGTGCCAGCAGCTTAGAGGCAGCCGGTAGCTCCTACAATGAGCAGTTCTTC.

V is TRBV4-2 and J is TRBJ2-1; D might be TRBD1 (6 bases). This CDR3 region has 15 residues. Trimming pared 6 bases from V and 6 bases from J, leaving 18 bases between. Germline lookup yields CDR1 LGHNA and CDR2 YNFKEQ. Here the CDR3 reads CASRVGRGYANEQFF. The CDR3 nucleotides are TGTGCCAGCAGGGTGGGCAGGGGATACGCCAATGAGCAGTTCTTC.